The 6 T cell receptor beta chains reported below all come from one sample, sequenced in a study of Graves' ophthalmopathy and Graves' hyperthyroidism. RNA served as the template for amplifying TCR beta CDR3 regions. Amplification began with first-round RT-PCR using HTBI primers, then second-round multiplex PCR was performed. TCRdb used MiXCR to reprocess the multiplex PCR reads, holding one entry per CDR3 protein. The table lists over 500,000 distinct CDR3 sequences, about 20% of them singletons. The sample comprised peripheral blood. These receptor sequences come from a woman aged 18 to 35 with stable Graves' hyperthyroidism. Some clones in this sample may be carry-over from other donors' samples.

This rearrangement joins TRBV28 to TRBJ2-5; no definite D call. Between the trimmed V and J ends, which lost 5 bases and 2 bases, there was a span of 12 bases. Germline CDR1 is MDHEN and CDR2 is SYDVKM. The CDR3 covers 14 residues. The CDR3 bases are TGTGCCAGCAGTCCCAGTCCCATACAAGAGACCCAGTACTTC. Its translation is CASSPSPIQETQYF.

The chain couples TRBV9 to TRBJ2-7; 9 bases align to TRBD2. From germline, CDR1 is SGDLS and CDR2 YYNGEE. V lost 0 bases and J lost 9; bases outside the gene matches: 10. The CDR3 is 15 residues long. CDR3 DNA sequence: TGTGCCAGCAGCGTAGGAGTAGCGGGAGTTCTGGTGCAGTACTTC. Translation: CASSVGVAGVLVQYF.

Many counts were recorded for this clonotype. This rearrangement joins TRBV6-5 to TRBJ1-1; no definite D call. V lost 4 bases to trimming and J lost 3 bases, with 15 bases between them. This CDR3 comprises 15 residues. The germline V gene has CDR1 MNHEY and CDR2 SVGAGI. The CDR3 coding sequence is TGTGCCAGCAGTTCTCGCCGGGCGCGGGACACTGAAGCTTTCTTT. It encodes CASSSRRARDTEAFF.

There are a few counts of this clonotype. As DNA, the CDR3 is TGTGCCAGCAGCTTAAGTGTAGTAGAAGCTTTCTTT. It codes for CASSLSVVEAFF. The gene calls are TRBV7-2 and TRBJ1-1; D is unclear. Germline CDR1 reads SGHTA; CDR2 reads FQGNSA. The V gene lost 2 bases and the J gene lost 8 bases, with 9 bases spanning the gap. The CDR3 covers 12 residues.

Ten or more counts support this clonotype. The chain combines TRBV11-2 with TRBJ2-3, with TRBD2 identical over 7 bases. The CDR3 consists of 15 residues. V dropped 4 bases and J dropped 2; count of bases not matched to a gene: 6. Germline CDR1 and CDR2: SGHAT and FQNNGV. The CDR3 here is CASSSRLASTDTQYF. The CDR3 bases are TGTGCCAGCAGCTCCCGACTAGCCTCCACAGATACGCAGTATTTT.

Ten or more counts support this clonotype. CDR3: CASSYSGEEAFF. The CDR3 region has the DNA TGTGCCAGCAGTTACTCGGGGGAAGAAGCTTTCTTT. The chain has TRBV6-5 and TRBJ1-1; a weak D match, TRBD1 (5 bases). The CDR3 spans 12 residues. The germline V gene encodes CDR1 MNHEY and CDR2 SVGAGI. V lost 0 bases to trimming and J lost 8 bases, with 7 bases between them.